Following are 15 T cell receptor beta chains from one sample sequenced in a study of T cell responses to AZD1222 COVID-19 vaccine. The repertoire was sequenced with immunoSEQ multiplex PCR; TCRdb's copy has only in-frame clones and lacks some. Here the sample spans under 20,000 clones, roughly 83% being singletons. Sequenced here: peripheral blood, sampled 28 days after the second AZD1222 dose. All receptors come from an adult who received the AZD1222 COVID-19 vaccine.

V usage is TRBV21-1 and J usage is TRBJ2-1; the D call of TRBD2 is as the table states it, not checked on the DNA. TRBV21-1 is assigned pseudogene status. CDR3 size: 20 residues. CDR3 DNA sequence: TGTGCCAGCAGCGCAGAAACCCCAGGGGTAGCGGGTCAATCTTGGCTTGAGCAGTTCTTC. Translating it yields CASSAETPGVAGQSWLEQFF.

V usage is TRBV7-2 and J usage is TRBJ2-7; the D gene is possibly TRBD2 (5 bases). Germline CDR1 SGHTA, CDR2 FQGNSA. V was trimmed by 2 bases and J by 0 bases, leaving 11 bases between them. This CDR3 comprises 15 residues. CDR3 region: CASSLTSTSSYEQYF. The CDR3, as DNA: TGTGCCAGCAGCTTAACGTCCACTAGCTCCTACGAGCAGTACTTC.

The chain combines TRBV5-1 with TRBJ2-7; possible D gene TRBD1, 6 bases. Germline V gene lookup returns CDR1 SGHRS and CDR2 YFSETQ. V shed 2 bases and J shed 5 bases, with 11 bases lying between them. This CDR3 is 13 amino acids long. The CDR3 DNA follows: TGCGCCAGCAGCTTCGGGACACAGGACGAGCAGTACTTC. This gives the protein CASSFGTQDEQYF. The variable domain in full, with the rest retrieved from reference TRBV5-1 and TRBJ2-7, is KAGVTQTPRYLIKTRGQQVTLSCSPISGHRSVSWYQQTPGQGLQFLFEYFSETQRNKGNFPGRFSGRQFSNSRSEMNVSTLELGDSALYLCASSFGTQDEQYFGPGTRLTVT.

The chain is built from TRBV5-4 and TRBJ2-7; 14 bases are shared with TRBD2. V shed 4 bases and J 7 bases; nucleotides not matched to a gene: 7. The CDR3 is 15 amino acids. Per germline, CDR1 SGHNT and CDR2 YYREEE (reference sequence). The CDR3 DNA sequence: TGTGCCAGCAGCGAGGGACTAGCGGGAGTACAAGAGCAGTACTTC. Protein sequence: CASSEGLAGVQEQYF.

J is TRBJ2-1 and V is TRBV28; TRBD2 agrees at 11 bases. With V trimmed by 6 bases and J by 9 bases, 13 bases remained unmatched. This CDR3 comprises 16 residues. Germline CDR1 and CDR2: MDHEN and SYDVKM. This CDR3 is CASRSGGSGRAVEQFF. The CDR3 nucleotides are TGTGCCAGCAGGAGCGGCGGTAGCGGGAGGGCCGTTGAGCAGTTCTTC.

The chain is built from TRBV30 and TRBJ2-5; no reliable D call. The V end lost 0 bases, the J end lost 2 bases, and 16 bases lay between the germline ends. Germline V gives CDR1 GTSNPN, CDR2 SVGIG (reference sequence). CDR3 length: 16 amino acids. CDR3 region: CAWSVSGNYLQETQYF. The DNA of the CDR3 is TGTGCCTGGAGTGTTAGTGGAAACTACCTACAAGAGACCCAGTACTTC.

The chain carries TRBV30 and TRBJ2-7; 7 positions match TRBD1. The CDR3 totals 14 residues. Germline V gene sequence: CDR1 GTSNPN, CDR2 SVGIG (reference sequence). J gave up 3 bases and V 1 base, and 6 bases lay outside the gene matches. Here the CDR3 reads CAWSDPPGGYEQYF. The DNA for the CDR3 is TGTGCCTGGAGTGATCCTCCAGGGGGCTACGAGCAGTACTTC.

The chain joins TRBV5-4 to TRBJ2-5, with a possible D match to TRBD1 (6 bases). This CDR3 is 13 amino acids long. The V and J ends lost 2 bases and 2 bases respectively, with 7 bases between them. CDR1 is SGHNT, CDR2 YYREEE, per germline (reference sequence). The CDR3 spells CASSFGQQETQYF. For the CDR3, the DNA is TGTGCCAGCAGCTTTGGACAGCAAGAGACCCAGTACTTC.

The chain joins TRBV7-8 to TRBJ2-7; TRBD1 aligns across 9 bases. Looked up from germline, CDR1 is SGHVS and CDR2 is FQNEAQ. The V gene end was trimmed by 5 bases and the J gene end by 4 bases; junction bases not matched to a gene: 9. The CDR3 runs 15 residues. CDR3 DNA: TGTGCCAGCAGCCCTACAGGGGGCCCCTCTTACGAGCAGTACTTC. It encodes CASSPTGGPSYEQYF.

This chain joins TRBV11-2 and TRBJ2-4, with D tentatively TRBD1 (6 bases). This CDR3 has 14 residues. Between the trimmed V and J ends, which lost 5 bases and 9 bases, there was a span of 17 bases. Germline V CDR1 and CDR2: SGHAT, FQNNGV. The CDR3 DNA is TGTGCCAGCAGCGCCGACGTGGGGGCTGGCATTCAGTACTTC. As protein: CASSADVGAGIQYF. The variable domain in full, completed from reference TRBV11-2 and TRBJ2-4, reads EAGVAQSPRYKIIEKRQSVAFWCNPISGHATLYWYQQILGQGPKLLIQFQNNGVVDDSQLPKDRFSAERLKGVDSTLKIQPAKLEDSAVYLCASSADVGAGIQYFGAGTRLSVL.

The V gene is TRBV11-2, the J gene TRBJ2-2; perhaps TRBD1 as D (6 bases). This CDR3 is 16 amino acids long. CDR1 and CDR2 (germline): SGHAT, FQNNGV. V was cut by 5 bases and J by 1 base, with 14 bases left in between. CDR3 sequence (DNA): TGTGCCAGCAGCCTCTTGACAGGAGAGAACACCGGGGAGCTGTTTTTT. It specifies CASSLLTGENTGELFF.

This clone turned up a few times. The CDR3 here is CASSSSGDHDEQYF. The CDR3, as DNA: TGTGCCAGCAGCTCCTCAGGGGATCATGACGAGCAGTACTTC. V is TRBV7-9 and J is TRBJ2-7, with D perhaps matching TRBD1 (6 bases). In germline, CDR1 is SEHNR, CDR2 FQNEAQ (reference sequence). This CDR3 has 14 residues. Trimming took 4 bases from V and 5 from J, leaving 15 bases between them.

Details on this clone: The same CDR3 can be traced to other DNA sequences in this sample. The chain is built from TRBV11-3 and TRBJ2-2; a weak D match, TRBD2 (5 bases). The germline V gene encodes CDR1 SGHNT and CDR2 YENEEA. V lost 1 base and J 4 bases, leaving 7 bases between the germline ends. The length of the CDR3 is 14 residues. This chain's CDR3 is CASSLVRATGELFF. CDR3 DNA: TGTGCCAGCAGCTTAGTGCGGGCCACCGGGGAGCTGTTTTTT. Full variable domain (outside the CDR3, taken from reference TRBV11-3 and TRBJ2-2): EAGVVQSPRYKIIEKKQPVAFWCNPISGHNTLYWYLQNLGQGPELLIRYENEEAVDDSQLPKDRFSAERLKGVDSTLKIQPAELGDSAVYLCASSLVRATGELFFGEGSRLTVL.

This clone was seen once. The V and J genes are TRBV10-3 and TRBJ1-3; D perhaps matches TRBD1 (5 bases). V lost 0 bases and J lost 2, with 8 bases in between. The CDR3 totals 15 residues. CDR1 ENHRY and CDR2 SYGVKD come from the germline V gene. The CDR3 is CAISESGVAGNTIYF. The CDR3 DNA reads as TGTGCCATCAGTGAGTCGGGGGTTGCTGGAAACACCATATATTTT.

Only one count was recorded for this clone. The chain has TRBV6-2 or TRBV6-3 and TRBJ1-6; TRBD1 might be the D (5 bases). V was clipped by 4 bases and J by 5 bases, with 12 bases between them. The length of the CDR3 is 15 residues. CDR1 MNHEY and CDR2 SVGEGT come from the germline V gene. Written as DNA, the CDR3 is TGTGCCAGCAGTTTCGGGACGCGAGATAATTCACCCCTCCACTTT. Amino acid sequence: CASSFGTRDNSPLHF.